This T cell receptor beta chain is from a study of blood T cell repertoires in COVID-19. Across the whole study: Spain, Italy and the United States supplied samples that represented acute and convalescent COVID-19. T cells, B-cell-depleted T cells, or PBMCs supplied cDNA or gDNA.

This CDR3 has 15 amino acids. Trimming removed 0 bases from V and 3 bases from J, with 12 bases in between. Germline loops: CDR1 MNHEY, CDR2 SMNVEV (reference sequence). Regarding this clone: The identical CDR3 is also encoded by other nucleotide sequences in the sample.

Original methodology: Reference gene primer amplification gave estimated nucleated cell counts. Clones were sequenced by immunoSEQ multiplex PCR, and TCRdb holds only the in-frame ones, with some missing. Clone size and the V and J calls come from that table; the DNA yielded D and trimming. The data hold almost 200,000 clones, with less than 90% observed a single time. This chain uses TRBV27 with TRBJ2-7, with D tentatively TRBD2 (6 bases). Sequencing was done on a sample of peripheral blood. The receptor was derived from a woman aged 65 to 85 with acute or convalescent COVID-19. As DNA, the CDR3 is TGTGCCAGCAGTTTATCGGTTGCGGGACGCTACGAGCAGTACTTC. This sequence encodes CASSLSVAGRYEQYF.